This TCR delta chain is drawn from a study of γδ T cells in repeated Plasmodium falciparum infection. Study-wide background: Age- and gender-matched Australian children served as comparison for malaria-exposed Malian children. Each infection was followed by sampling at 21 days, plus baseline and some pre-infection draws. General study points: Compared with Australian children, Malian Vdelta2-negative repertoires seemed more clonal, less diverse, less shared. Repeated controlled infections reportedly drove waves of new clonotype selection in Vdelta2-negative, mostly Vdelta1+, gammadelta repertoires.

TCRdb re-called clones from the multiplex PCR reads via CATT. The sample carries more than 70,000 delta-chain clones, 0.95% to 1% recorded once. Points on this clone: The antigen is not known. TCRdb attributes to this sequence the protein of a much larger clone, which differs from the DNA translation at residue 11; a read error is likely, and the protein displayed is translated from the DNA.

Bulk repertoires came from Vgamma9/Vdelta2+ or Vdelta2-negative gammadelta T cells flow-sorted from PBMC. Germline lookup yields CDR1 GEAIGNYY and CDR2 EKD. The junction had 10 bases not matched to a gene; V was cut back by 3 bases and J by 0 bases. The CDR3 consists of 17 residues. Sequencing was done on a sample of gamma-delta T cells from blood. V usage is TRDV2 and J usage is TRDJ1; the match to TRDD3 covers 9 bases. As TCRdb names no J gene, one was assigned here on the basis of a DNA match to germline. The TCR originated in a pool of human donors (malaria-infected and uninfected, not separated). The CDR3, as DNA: TGTGCCTGTGACCCGTTGGGGGATATGGACCACACCGATAAACTCATCTTT. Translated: CACDPLGDMDHTDKLIF.